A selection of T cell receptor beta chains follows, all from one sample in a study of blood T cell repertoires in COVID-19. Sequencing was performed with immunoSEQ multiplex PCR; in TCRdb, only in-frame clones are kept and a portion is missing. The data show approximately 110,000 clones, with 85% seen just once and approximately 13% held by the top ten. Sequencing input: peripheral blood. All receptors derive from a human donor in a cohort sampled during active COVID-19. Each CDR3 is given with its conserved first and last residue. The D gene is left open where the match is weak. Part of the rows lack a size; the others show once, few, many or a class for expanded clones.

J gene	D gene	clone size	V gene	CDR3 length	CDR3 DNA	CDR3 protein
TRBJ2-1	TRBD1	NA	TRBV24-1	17	TGTGCCACCAGTGATCTCCCGGGACAGGGGAAGAACAATGAGCAGTTCTTC	CATSDLPGQGKNNEQFF
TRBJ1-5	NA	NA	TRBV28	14	TGTGCCAGCAGTCTCAGGGGTGCAGGTCAGCCCCAGCATTTT	CASSLRGAGQPQHF
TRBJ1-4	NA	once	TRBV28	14	TGTGCCAGCACCCTGGGAGGGGGAGGGGAAAAACTGTTTTTT	CASTLGGGGEKLFF
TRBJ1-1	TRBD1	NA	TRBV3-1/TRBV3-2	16	TGTGCCAGCAGCCAAGAAGTGGGACAGGCCCCACTAGGAGCTTTCTTT	CASSQEVGQAPLGAFF
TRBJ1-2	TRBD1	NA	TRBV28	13	TGTGCCAGCAGTTTCCCAGGGGGCTATGGCTACACCTTC	CASSFPGGYGYTF
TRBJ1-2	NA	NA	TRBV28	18	TGTGCCAGCAGCAGACCCCGTTGGGGCAGACTGACTAACTATGGCTACACCTTC	CASSRPRWGRLTNYGYTF
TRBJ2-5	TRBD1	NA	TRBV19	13	TGTGCCAGTAGTTCGTCAGGGGGCGAGACCCAGTACTTC	CASSSSGGETQYF
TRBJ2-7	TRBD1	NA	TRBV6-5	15	TGTGCCAGCCAAATTAACTGGGACAGGGTTTACGAGCAGTACTTC	CASQINWDRVYEQYF
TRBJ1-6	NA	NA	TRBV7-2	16	TGTGCCAGCATCCTCGACTCGGGCAGGGCAAATTCACCCCTCCACTTT	CASILDSGRANSPLHF
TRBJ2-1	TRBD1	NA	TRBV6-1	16	TGTGCCAGCAGTGAAATTGACAGGGGGGCGAACAATGAGCAGTTCTTC	CASSEIDRGANNEQFF
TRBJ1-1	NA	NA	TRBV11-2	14	TGTGCCAGCAGCTACCAAATGGGGGCCACTGAAGCTTTCTTT	CASSYQMGATEAFF
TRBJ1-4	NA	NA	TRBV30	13	TGTGCCTGGAGTGTACGGGGTTGGGAAAAACTGTTTTTT	CAWSVRGWEKLFF
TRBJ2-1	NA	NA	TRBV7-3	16	TGTGCCAGCAGCCGTGCTCAGGGAATCGGACACAATGAGCAGTTCTTC	CASSRAQGIGHNEQFF
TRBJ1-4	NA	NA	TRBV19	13	TGTGCCAGTAGTACCGGGGGGATGGAAAAACTGTTTTTT	CASSTGGMEKLFF
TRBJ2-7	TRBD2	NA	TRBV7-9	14	TGTGCCAGCAGCTTAGGACTAGCCAAGTCCGAGCAGTACTTC	CASSLGLAKSEQYF
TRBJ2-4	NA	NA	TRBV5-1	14	TGCGCCAGCAGCTCGACAATGGCCAAAAACATTCAGTACTTC	CASSSTMAKNIQYF
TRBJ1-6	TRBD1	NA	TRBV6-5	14	TGTGCCAGTGGGACAGGAGCCTTTGGTTCACCCCTCCACTTT	CASGTGAFGSPLHF
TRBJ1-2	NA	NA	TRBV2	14	TGTGCCAGCAGTGGGCCGGGACAAACCTATGGCTACACCTTC	CASSGPGQTYGYTF
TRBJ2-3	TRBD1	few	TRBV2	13	TGTGCCCCCCGGGGACAGGGATCAGATACGCAGTATTTT	CAPRGQGSDTQYF
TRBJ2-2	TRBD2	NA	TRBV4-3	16	TGCGCCAGCAGCCAAGAAATTCAGGGAGGGACCGGGGAGCTGTTTTTT	CASSQEIQGGTGELFF
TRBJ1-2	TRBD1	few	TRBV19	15	TGTGCCAGTAGTACCGGGACAGGGCGTCAAAATGGCTACACCTTC	CASSTGTGRQNGYTF
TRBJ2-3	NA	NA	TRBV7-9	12	TGTGCCAGCAGCCCGACTCAAGATACGCAGTATTTT	CASSPTQDTQYF